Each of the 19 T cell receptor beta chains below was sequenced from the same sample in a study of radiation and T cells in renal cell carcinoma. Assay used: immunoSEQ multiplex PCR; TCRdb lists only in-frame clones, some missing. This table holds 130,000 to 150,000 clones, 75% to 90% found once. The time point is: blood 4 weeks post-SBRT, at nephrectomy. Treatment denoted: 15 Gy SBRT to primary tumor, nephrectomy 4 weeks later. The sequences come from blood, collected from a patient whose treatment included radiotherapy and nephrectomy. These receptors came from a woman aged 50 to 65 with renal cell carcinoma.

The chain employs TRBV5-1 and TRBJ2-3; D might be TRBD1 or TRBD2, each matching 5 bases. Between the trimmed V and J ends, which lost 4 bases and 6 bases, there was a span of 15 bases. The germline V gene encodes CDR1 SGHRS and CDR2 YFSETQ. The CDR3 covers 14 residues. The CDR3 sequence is CASSPGRLGDTQYF. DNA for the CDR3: TGCGCCAGCAGCCCGGGACGCCTAGGGGATACGCAGTATTTT.

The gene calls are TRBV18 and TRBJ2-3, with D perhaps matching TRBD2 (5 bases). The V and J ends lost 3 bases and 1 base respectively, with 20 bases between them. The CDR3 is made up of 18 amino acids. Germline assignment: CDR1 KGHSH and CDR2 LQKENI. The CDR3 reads CASSPRTSAVYGTDTQYF. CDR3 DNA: TGTGCCAGCTCACCTCGTACATCAGCGGTGTACGGCACAGATACGCAGTATTTT.

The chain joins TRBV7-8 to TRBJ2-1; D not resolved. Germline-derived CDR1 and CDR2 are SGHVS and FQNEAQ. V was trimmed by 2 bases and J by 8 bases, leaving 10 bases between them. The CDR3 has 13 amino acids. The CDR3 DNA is TGTGCCAGCAGCTTATCGTTTCGCGATGAGCAGTTCTTC. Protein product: CASSLSFRDEQFF.

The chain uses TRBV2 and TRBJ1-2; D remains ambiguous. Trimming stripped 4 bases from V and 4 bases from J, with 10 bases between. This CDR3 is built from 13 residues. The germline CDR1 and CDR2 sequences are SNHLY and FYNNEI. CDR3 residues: CASSGGGVYGYTF. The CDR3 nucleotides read TGTGCCAGCAGTGGCGGCGGAGTCTATGGCTACACCTTC.

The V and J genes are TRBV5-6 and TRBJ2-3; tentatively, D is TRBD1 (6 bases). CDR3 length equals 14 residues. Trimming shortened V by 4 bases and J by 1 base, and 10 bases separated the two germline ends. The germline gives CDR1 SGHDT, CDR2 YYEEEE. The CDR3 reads CASSPKGGTDTQYF. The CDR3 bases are TGTGCCAGCAGCCCCAAGGGGGGCACAGATACGCAGTATTTT.

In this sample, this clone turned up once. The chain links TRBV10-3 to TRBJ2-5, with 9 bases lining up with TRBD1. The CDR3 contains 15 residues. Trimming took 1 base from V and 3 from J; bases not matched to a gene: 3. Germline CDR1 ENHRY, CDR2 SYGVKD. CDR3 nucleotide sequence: TGTGCCATCAGTGAGTTGACAGGGGGTAAAGAGACCCAGTACTTC. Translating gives CAISELTGGKETQYF.

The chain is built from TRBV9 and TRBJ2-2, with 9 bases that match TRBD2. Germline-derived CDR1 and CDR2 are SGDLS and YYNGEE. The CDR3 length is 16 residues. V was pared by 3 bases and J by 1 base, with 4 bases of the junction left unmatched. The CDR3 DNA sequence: TGTGCCAGCAGCGCTAAGACTAGCGGGAACACCGGGGAGCTGTTTTTT. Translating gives CASSAKTSGNTGELFF. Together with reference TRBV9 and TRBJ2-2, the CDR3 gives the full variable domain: DSGVTQTPKHLITATGQRVTLRCSPRSGDLSVYWYQQSLDQGLQFLIQYYNGEERAKGNILERFSAQQFPDLHSELNLSSLELGDSALYFCASSAKTSGNTGELFFGEGSRLTVL.

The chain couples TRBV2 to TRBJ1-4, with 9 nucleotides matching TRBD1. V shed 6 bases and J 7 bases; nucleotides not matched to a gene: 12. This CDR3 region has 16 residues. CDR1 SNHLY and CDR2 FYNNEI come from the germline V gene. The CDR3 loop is CASSGPGTGFGEKLFF. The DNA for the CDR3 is TGTGCCAGCAGCGGTCCCGGGACAGGGTTCGGTGAAAAACTGTTTTTT.

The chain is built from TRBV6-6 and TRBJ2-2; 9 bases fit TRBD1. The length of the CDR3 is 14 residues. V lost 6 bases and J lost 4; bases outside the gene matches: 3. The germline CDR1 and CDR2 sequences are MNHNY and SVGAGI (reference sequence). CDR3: CASRQGARTGELFF. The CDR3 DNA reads TGTGCCAGCAGACAGGGGGCTCGCACCGGGGAGCTGTTTTTT.

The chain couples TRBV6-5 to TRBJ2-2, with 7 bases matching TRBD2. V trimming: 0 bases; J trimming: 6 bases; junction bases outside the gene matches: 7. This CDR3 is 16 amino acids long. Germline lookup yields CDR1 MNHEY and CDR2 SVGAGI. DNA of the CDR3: TGTGCCAGCAGTTACTCGCGCGGGAGAAGGGCCGGGGAGCTGTTTTTT. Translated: CASSYSRGRRAGELFF.

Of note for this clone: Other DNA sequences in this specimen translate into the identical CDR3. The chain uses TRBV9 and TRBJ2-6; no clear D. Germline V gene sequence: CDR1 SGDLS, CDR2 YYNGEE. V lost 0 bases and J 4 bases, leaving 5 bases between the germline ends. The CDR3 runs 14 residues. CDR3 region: CASSVARGANVLTF. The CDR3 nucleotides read TGTGCCAGCAGCGTAGCAAGAGGGGCCAACGTCCTGACTTTC.

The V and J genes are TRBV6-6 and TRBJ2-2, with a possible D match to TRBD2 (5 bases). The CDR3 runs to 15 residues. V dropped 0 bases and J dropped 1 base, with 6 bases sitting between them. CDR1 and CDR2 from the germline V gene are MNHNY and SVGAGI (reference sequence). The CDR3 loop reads CASSYSGLNTGELFF. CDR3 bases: TGTGCCAGCAGTTACTCTGGACTGAACACCGGGGAGCTGTTTTTT.

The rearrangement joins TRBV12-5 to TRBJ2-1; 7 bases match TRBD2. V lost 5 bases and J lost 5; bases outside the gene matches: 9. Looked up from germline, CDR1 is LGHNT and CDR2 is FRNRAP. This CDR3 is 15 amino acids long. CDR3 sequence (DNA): TGTGCTAGTGGTCTCGGACTAGTGGTCGACAATGAGCAGTTCTTC. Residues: CASGLGLVVDNEQFF.

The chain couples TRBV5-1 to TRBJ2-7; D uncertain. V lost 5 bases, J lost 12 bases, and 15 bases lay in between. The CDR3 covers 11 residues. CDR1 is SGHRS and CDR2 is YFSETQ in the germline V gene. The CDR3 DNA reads TGCGCCAGCAGTTTCGGGCGAGAGTGGTACTTC. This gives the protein CASSFGREWYF.

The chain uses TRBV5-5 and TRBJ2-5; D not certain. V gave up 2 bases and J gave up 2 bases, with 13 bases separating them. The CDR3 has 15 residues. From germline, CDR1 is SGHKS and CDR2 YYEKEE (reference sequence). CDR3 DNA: TGTGCCAGCAGCTTTGGCGAAGGTAGACAAGAGACCCAGTACTTC. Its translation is CASSFGEGRQETQYF.

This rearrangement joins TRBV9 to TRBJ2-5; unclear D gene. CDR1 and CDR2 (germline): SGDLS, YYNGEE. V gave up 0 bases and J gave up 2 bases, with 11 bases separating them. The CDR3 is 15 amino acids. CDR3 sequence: CASSVVSGLQETQYF. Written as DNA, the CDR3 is TGTGCCAGCAGCGTAGTTTCCGGGTTACAAGAGACCCAGTACTTC.

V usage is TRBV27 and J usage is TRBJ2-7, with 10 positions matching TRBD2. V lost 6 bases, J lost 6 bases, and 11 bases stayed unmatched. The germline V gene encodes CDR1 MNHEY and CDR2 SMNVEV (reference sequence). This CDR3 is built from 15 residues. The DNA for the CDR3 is TGTGCCAGCAGGTATAGCGGGGGGCGGTTAGCCGAGCAGTACTTC. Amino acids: CASRYSGGRLAEQYF.

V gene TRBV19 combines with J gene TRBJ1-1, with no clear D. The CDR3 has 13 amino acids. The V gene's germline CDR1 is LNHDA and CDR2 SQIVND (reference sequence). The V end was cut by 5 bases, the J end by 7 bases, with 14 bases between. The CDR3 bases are TGTGCCAGTAGTTTCCGGGAGGTAGGTGAAGCTTTCTTT. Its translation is CASSFREVGEAFF.

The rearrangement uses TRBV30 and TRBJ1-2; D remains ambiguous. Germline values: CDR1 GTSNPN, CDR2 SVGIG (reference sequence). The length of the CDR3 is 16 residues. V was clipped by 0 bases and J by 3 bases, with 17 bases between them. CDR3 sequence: CAWSVIRLGKDYGYTF. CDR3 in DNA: TGTGCCTGGAGTGTAATCCGTCTGGGAAAGGACTATGGCTACACCTTC. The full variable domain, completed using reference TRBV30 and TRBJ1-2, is SQTIHQWPATLVQPVGSPLSLECTVEGTSNPNLYWYRQAAGRGLQLLFYSVGIGQISSEVPQNLSASRPQDRQFILSSKKLLLSDSGFYLCAWSVIRLGKDYGYTFGSGTRLTVV.